Included here is one T cell receptor (beta chain) sequence, with context. What it binds is not known. Only in-frame clones appear in the TCRdb table, and some are missing; sequencing was by immunoSEQ multiplex PCR. The table has 45,000 to 55,000 clones, roughly 89% seen once; the top ten hold approximately 3.5%. This record comes from a study of neoadjuvant nivolumab and ipilimumab in lung cancer. About the study: Nivolumab 3 mg/kg was given days 1, 15 and 29, plus ipilimumab 1 mg/kg day 1 in combination. The study, taken as a whole, reports: From pretherapy to surgery, tumor richness and clonality rose with dual therapy. Blood richness before therapy tracked richness in tumors resected after neoadjuvant therapy. Resected tumors had greater TCR richness and clonality than uninvolved lung.

The CDR3 extends over 14 amino acids. CDR1 is GTSNPN, CDR2 SVGIG, per germline (reference sequence). J gave up 8 bases and V 2 bases, and 8 bases lay outside the gene matches. This chain uses TRBV30 with TRBJ2-2, with 7 positions matching TRBD2. This material consisted of blood, taken before neoadjuvant nivolumab, alone or with ipilimumab. This TCR derives from an adult with non-small cell lung cancer. Some clones in this sample may be carry-over from other donors' samples. CDR3 DNA sequence: TGTGCCTGGAGTCCGGGACTATTCAAGGGGGAGCTGTTTTTT. Translating gives CAWSPGLFKGELFF.